A single sample is the source of the 27 T cell receptor beta chains below, sequenced in a study of T cells in localized non-small cell lung cancer. Profiled with immunoSEQ multiplex PCR; TCRdb holds only in-frame clones, not every one. The profile covers 45,000 to 60,000 clones, with around three quarters appearing a single time and 4.5% to 5.5% taken by the ten largest. The sequencing here drew on PBMCs, taken before any cancer treatment. The origin of the receptors is a woman aged 35 to 75 with stage II lung adenocarcinoma.

The rearrangement joins TRBV27 to TRBJ2-2; the D call may be TRBD1 or TRBD2 (5 bases each). The germline V gene encodes CDR1 MNHEY and CDR2 SMNVEV (reference sequence). V shed 8 bases and J shed 0 bases, with 13 bases lying between them. The CDR3 totals 15 residues. The CDR3 region is CASGTGVANTGELFF. The CDR3 nucleotides read TGTGCCAGCGGGACGGGCGTCGCGAACACCGGGGAGCTGTTTTTT.

The V and J genes are TRBV6-1 and TRBJ1-2; D is undetermined. CDR3 size: 11 residues. CDR1 is MNHNS, CDR2 SASEGT, per germline. Trimming shortened V by 5 bases and J by 5 bases, and 6 bases separated the two germline ends. The CDR3 sequence: CASSNSYGYTF. The CDR3 DNA follows: TGTGCCAGCAGTAACAGTTATGGCTACACCTTC.

The chain joins TRBV6-1 to TRBJ2-5; D unclear. There are 12 residues in the CDR3. V was shortened by 3 bases and J by 2 bases, with 4 bases between the two germline ends. The V gene's germline CDR1 is MNHNS and CDR2 SASEGT. The chain's CDR3 is CASSDQQETQYF. The CDR3 coding sequence is TGTGCCAGCAGTGATCAGCAAGAGACCCAGTACTTC.

The chain recombines TRBV5-1 with TRBJ2-3; the D is unclear. Germline V gene data show CDR1 as SGHRS and CDR2 as YFSETQ. The ends were cut back, 3 bases at V and 0 bases at J, with 11 bases in the middle. This CDR3 comprises 15 residues. The CDR3 loop is CASSSAVLSTDTQYF. The DNA for the CDR3 is TGCGCCAGCAGCTCCGCAGTCCTTAGCACAGATACGCAGTATTTT.

The chain has TRBV7-8 and TRBJ2-5; a weak D match, TRBD2 (6 bases). V lost 5 bases and J 2 bases, leaving 12 bases between the germline ends. Per the germline V gene, CDR1 is SGHVS and CDR2 is FQNEAQ. This CDR3 is built from 14 residues. The CDR3 loop reads CASSHGGVQETQYF. Here the CDR3 DNA reads TGTGCCAGCAGCCACGGAGGGGTACAAGAGACCCAGTACTTC.

The chain employs TRBV5-4 and TRBJ2-2; TRBD2 matches at 8 bases. The junction had 9 bases not matched to a gene; V was cut back by 1 base and J by 1 base. The CDR3 runs 18 residues. Germline values: CDR1 SGHNT, CDR2 YYREEE (reference sequence). DNA of the CDR3: TGTGCCAGCAGCTTGCCTGGAGCGGGGGCCGGGAACACCGGGGAGCTGTTTTTT. It encodes CASSLPGAGAGNTGELFF. Complete variable domain (other parts from reference TRBV5-4 and TRBJ2-2): ETGVTQSPTHLIKTRGQQVTLRCSSQSGHNTVSWYQQALGQGPQFIFQYYREEENGRGNFPPRFSGLQFPNYSSELNVNALELDDSALYLCASSLPGAGAGNTGELFFGEGSRLTVL.

The CDR3 region has the DNA TGCAGTGCTAGTCGGGACAGGGGAGCTTTCTTT. As protein: CSASRDRGAFF. The chain couples TRBV20-1 to TRBJ1-1; TRBD1 aligns across 10 bases. Germline V CDR1 and CDR2: DFQATT, SNEGSKA (reference sequence). The CDR3 contains 11 residues. With V trimmed by 3 bases and J by 10 bases, 2 bases remained unmatched.

This rearrangement joins TRBV5-1 to TRBJ2-5, with D maybe TRBD1 (5 bases). The CDR3 spans 15 residues. Germline loops: CDR1 SGHRS, CDR2 YFSETQ. Trimming shortened V by 2 bases and J by 2 bases, and 13 bases separated the two germline ends. CDR3 residues: CASSFLSDSQETQYF. For the CDR3, the DNA is TGCGCCAGCAGCTTTTTGTCTGACAGTCAAGAGACCCAGTACTTC.

The V gene is TRBV19, the J gene TRBJ1-1; the D is unclear. Germline V gene sequence: CDR1 LNHDA, CDR2 SQIVND (reference sequence). This CDR3 region has 16 residues. The ends were cut back, 7 bases at V and 7 bases at J, with 25 bases in the middle. The CDR3 sequence is CASTPPGRIWGGEAFF. The CDR3 DNA is TGTGCCAGTACCCCCCCAGGACGGATTTGGGGTGGTGAAGCTTTCTTT.

The chain carries TRBV5-1 and TRBJ2-5; 10 positions agree with TRBD1. The V and J ends lost 1 base and 1 base, in that order; junction bases with no gene match: 7. The CDR3 runs to 17 residues. From germline, CDR1 is SGHRS and CDR2 YFSETQ. In nucleotides, the CDR3 is TGCGCCAGCAGCTTGCCTCTAGGGACAGGGGCCCAAGAGACCCAGTACTTC. Residues: CASSLPLGTGAQETQYF.

This rearrangement joins TRBV4-1 to TRBJ2-3, with D possibly being TRBD1 or TRBD2 (5 bases each). Germline CDR1 and CDR2: MGHRA and YSYEKL. V shed 3 bases and J shed 0 bases, with 13 bases lying between them. The CDR3 is made up of 16 amino acids. CDR3 DNA sequence: TGCGCCAGCAGCCACCAGCCGGGACCTAGCACAGATACGCAGTATTTT. Protein product: CASSHQPGPSTDTQYF.

This chain links TRBV28 with TRBJ1-5; D remains unclear. V dropped 8 bases and J dropped 5 bases, with 4 bases sitting between them. Germline V gene data show CDR1 as MDHEN and CDR2 as SYDVKM. The CDR3 totals 10 residues. As DNA, the CDR3 is TGTGCCAGCGGGGATCAGCCCCAGCATTTT. The encoded protein is CASGDQPQHF. Filled out from reference TRBV28 and TRBJ1-5, the complete variable domain reads DVKVTQSSRYLVKRTGEKVFLECVQDMDHENMFWYRQDPGLGLRLIYFSYDVKMKEKGDIPEGYSVSREKKERFSLILESASTNQTSMYLCASGDQPQHFGDGTRLSIL.

In this sample, this clone turned up many times. The V gene is TRBV2, the J gene TRBJ1-5; TRBD1 is a possible D gene (6 bases). Trimming took off 3 bases at V and 6 bases at J, with 15 bases between the two ends. Germline CDR1 reads SNHLY; CDR2 reads FYNNEI. The CDR3 totals 15 residues. The CDR3 spells CASSDQGPGSQPQHF. The DNA of the CDR3 is TGTGCCAGCAGTGACCAGGGGCCGGGGAGTCAGCCCCAGCATTTT.

V is TRBV2 and J is TRBJ2-1; 9 bases match TRBD2. The V gene end was trimmed by 1 base and the J gene end by 10 bases; junction bases not matched to a gene: 5. The CDR3 length is 14 residues. Germline V gene data show CDR1 as SNHLY and CDR2 as FYNNEI. CDR3 coding DNA: TGTGCCAGCAGTGAAGAGCGGGGGGCACTGGAGCAGTTCTTC. Translating it yields CASSEERGALEQFF.

The V gene is TRBV28, the J gene TRBJ1-5; TRBD1 is a possible D gene (5 bases). Germline V gene data show CDR1 as MDHEN and CDR2 as SYDVKM. The V end was cut by 4 bases, the J end by 2 bases, with 12 bases between. The CDR3 runs to 15 residues. The CDR3 bases are TGTGCCAGCAGTTCTCAGGGCACTGGCAATCAGCCCCAGCATTTT. It translates to CASSSQGTGNQPQHF.

CDR3 bases: TGCAGCGTCTTAACAGGGGGTTCTTTTGGCTACACCTTC. Its translation: CSVLTGGSFGYTF. The chain joins TRBV29-1 to TRBJ1-2, with TRBD1 matching over 8 bases. This CDR3 is 13 amino acids long. CDR1 is SQVTM and CDR2 is ANQGSEA in the germline V gene. The junction had 10 bases not matched to a gene; V was cut back by 6 bases and J by 7 bases.

This clone appeared a few times. The chain combines TRBV2 with TRBJ1-6; D gene unclear. Germline-derived CDR1 and CDR2 are SNHLY and FYNNEI. The length of the CDR3 is 15 residues. Trimming shortened V by 7 bases and J by 3 bases, and 13 bases separated the two germline ends. The CDR3 is CASTRRADYNSPLHF. The CDR3 DNA reads as TGTGCCAGCACAAGGAGGGCTGACTATAATTCACCCCTCCACTTT.

The chain joins TRBV28 to TRBJ1-1, with D hard to call. The CDR3 runs to 12 residues. The V gene's germline CDR1 is MDHEN and CDR2 SYDVKM. The V gene lost 7 bases and the J gene lost 0 bases, with 6 bases spanning the gap. CDR3 nucleotides: TGTGCCAGCAAGCAGATGAACACTGAAGCTTTCTTT. Translated: CASKQMNTEAFF.

The rearrangement joins TRBV6-1 to TRBJ1-1, with a weak D call TRBD1 (6 bases). Germline V gene lookup returns CDR1 MNHNS and CDR2 SASEGT. The ends were cut back, 1 base at V and 3 bases at J, with 9 bases in the middle. The CDR3 has 14 residues. CDR3 DNA sequence: TGTGCCAGCAGTGAAGGAGGGGGGGACACTGAAGCTTTCTTT. Protein: CASSEGGGDTEAFF.

This chain links TRBV7-3 with TRBJ2-5; possible D gene TRBD2, 7 bases. The CDR3 contains 14 residues. V lost 5 bases, J lost 5 bases, and 15 bases lay in between. Germline V gene lookup returns CDR1 SGHTA and CDR2 FQGTGA. CDR3: CASSPGGPRETQYF. In DNA, the CDR3 is TGTGCCAGCAGCCCCGGGGGGCCTAGGGAGACCCAGTACTTC.

This clone has only a few counts. V usage is TRBV10-3 and J usage is TRBJ1-3; D is uncertain. CDR3 size: 13 residues. Trimming removed 6 bases from V and 1 base from J, with 7 bases in between. CDR1 is ENHRY, CDR2 SYGVKD, per germline. As DNA, the CDR3 is TGTGCCATCAGAGGAGAATCTGGAAACACCATATATTTT. Translating it yields CAIRGESGNTIYF.

The chain couples TRBV6-5 to TRBJ1-5, with D possibly being TRBD1 (5 bases). The CDR3 is 13 residues long. CDR1 is MNHEY and CDR2 is SVGAGI in the germline V gene. The V gene lost 8 bases and the J gene lost 2 bases, with 10 bases spanning the gap. CDR3 DNA sequence: TGTGCCAGCGGGAGGGGCGGCAATCAGCCCCAGCATTTT. Residues: CASGRGGNQPQHF.

This clone was counted a single time. The chain employs TRBV5-1 and TRBJ2-1, with 8 positions matching TRBD1. The CDR3 has 15 amino acids. Germline CDR1 is SGHRS and CDR2 is YFSETQ. The trim removed 5 bases at V and 6 bases at J, leaving 10 bases unmatched. The CDR3: CASSPGQGVGNEQFF. The CDR3 region has the DNA TGCGCCAGCAGTCCTGGACAGGGCGTAGGCAATGAGCAGTTCTTC.

J is TRBJ1-5 and V is TRBV18; D remains ambiguous. This CDR3 region has 17 residues. The ends were cut back, 1 base at V and 0 bases at J, with 13 bases in the middle. The germline CDR1 and CDR2 sequences are KGHSH and LQKENI. The CDR3 here is CASSPRGIVGSNQPQHF. The CDR3 bases are TGTGCCAGCTCACCACGGGGTATTGTGGGTAGCAATCAGCCCCAGCATTTT.

The sample holds one count of this clone. This chain joins TRBV5-1 and TRBJ1-2; 7 bases align to TRBD1. The trim removed 4 bases at V and 2 bases at J, leaving 5 bases unmatched. The CDR3 runs to 14 residues. The germline CDR1 and CDR2 sequences are SGHRS and YFSETQ. For the CDR3, the DNA is TGCGCCAGCAGCACGGGACAGCCGAACTATGGCTACACCTTC. Protein product: CASSTGQPNYGYTF.

The chain combines TRBV5-1 with TRBJ2-1; 8 bases are shared with TRBD2. The CDR3 has 14 residues. CDR1 is SGHRS, CDR2 YFSETQ, per germline. V shed 4 bases, J shed 2 bases, and the junction held 2 bases outside the gene matches. The CDR3 loop is CASSPGLAYNEQFF. In DNA, the CDR3 is TGCGCCAGCAGCCCGGGACTAGCCTACAATGAGCAGTTCTTC.

The chain employs TRBV7-3 and TRBJ2-1; no clear D gene. The CDR3 totals 14 residues. Trimming shortened V by 1 base and J by 2 bases, and 6 bases separated the two germline ends. Germline CDR1 and CDR2: SGHTA and FQGTGA. CDR3 nucleotide sequence: TGTGCCAGCAGCTTAATGGACGCCTACAATGAGCAGTTCTTC. Translation: CASSLMDAYNEQFF. Using reference TRBV7-3 and TRBJ2-1 for the parts outside the CDR3, the full variable domain is GAGVSQTPSNKVTEKGKYVELRCDPISGHTALYWYRQSLGQGPEFLIYFQGTGAADDSGLPNDRFFAVRPEGSVSTLKIQRTERGDSAVYLCASSLMDAYNEQFFGPGTRLTVL.